This is a list of T cell receptor beta chains from one sample in a study of OX40 agonist ivuxolimab in advanced cancers. Measured with immunoSEQ multiplex PCR; TCRdb has only the in-frame clones, and not every one. Of tens of thousands of clones listed, more than 70% are singletons. This specimen consisted of CD4+ or CD8+ T cells sorted from blood, obtained in a trial of the OX40 agonist ivuxolimab. All receptors come from an adult with an advanced solid tumor such as melanoma, head and neck, liver or kidney cancer. Each CDR3 is given with its conserved first and last residue. The D gene is left open where the match is weak. Only some rows state a clone size, as once, few, many or a class for expanded clones.

j_call,d_call,v_call,clone_size,cdr3_aa,cdr3_nt
TRBJ1-1,TRBD1,TRBV9,-,CASSPDWTGVNTEAFF,TGTGCCAGCAGCCCAGACTGGACAGGGGTGAACACTGAAGCTTTCTTT
TRBJ1-2,-,TRBV30,-,CAWKRSLDYGYTF,TGTGCCTGGAAGAGGAGCTTGGACTATGGCTACACCTTC
TRBJ2-1,-,TRBV7-2,-,CASSSDVQQFF,TGTGCCAGCAGCTCGGACGTTCAGCAGTTCTTC
TRBJ2-1,-,TRBV30,-,CAWSRVFDNEQFF,TGTGCCTGGAGCCGGGTTTTTGACAATGAGCAGTTCTTC
TRBJ2-1,TRBD2,TRBV11-2,-,CASSLDPAGDYKVF,TGTGCCAGCAGCTTAGACCCCGCGGGGGACTACAAAGTCTTC
TRBJ1-2,TRBD1,TRBV5-6,-,CASSPNRGRYGYTF,TGTGCCAGCAGTCCAAACAGGGGCCGCTATGGCTACACCTTC
TRBJ2-3,TRBD2,TRBV6-6,-,CASSSLGLASTDTQYF,TGTGCCAGCAGTTCGCTGGGACTAGCTAGCACAGATACGCAGTATTTT
TRBJ1-6,TRBD1,TRBV28,-,CASSRTGGNSPLHF,TGTGCCAGCAGCAGGACAGGGGGGAATTCACCCCTCCACTTT
TRBJ2-6,-,TRBV30,once,CAWDSGANVLTF,TGTGCCTGGGATTCTGGGGCCAACGTCCTGACTTTC
TRBJ2-3,TRBD2,TRBV30,-,CAWRTSGSPDTQYF,TGTGCCTGGAGGACTAGCGGGAGTCCAGATACGCAGTATTTT
TRBJ2-7,-,TRBV6-6,-,CASRYNVAGIGGEQYF,TGTGCCAGCAGGTACAATGTTGCAGGGATAGGGGGCGAGCAGTACTTC
TRBJ1-4,-,TRBV27,-,CANRESNEKLFF,TGTGCCAACCGGGAGAGTAATGAAAAACTGTTTTTT
TRBJ2-7,-,TRBV2,-,CASSELLGRTSEQYF,TGTGCCAGCAGTGAACTGTTGGGGCGTACGTCCGAGCAGTACTTC
TRBJ1-5,-,TRBV18,-,CASSPNGQNSNQPQHF,TGTGCCAGCTCACCTAACGGACAGAATAGCAATCAGCCCCAGCATTTT
TRBJ2-3,TRBD2,TRBV7-2,-,CASSLGGSWGDTQYF,TGTGCCAGCAGCTTAGGCGGGAGCTGGGGAGATACGCAGTATTTT
TRBJ2-1,TRBD2,TRBV5-6,-,CASSFTMTSGRPNEQFF,TGTGCCAGCAGCTTCACAATGACTAGCGGGAGACCCAATGAGCAGTTCTTC
TRBJ1-1,TRBD1,TRBV6-6,once,CASRHYRGDTEAFF,TGTGCCAGCAGACATTACAGGGGGGACACTGAAGCTTTCTTT
TRBJ2-3,-,TRBV5-4,-,CASNPAGTDTQYF,TGTGCCAGCAATCCAGCGGGCACAGATACGCAGTATTTT